This note documents a single T cell receptor beta chain sequence. Among Cohort 3 donors, those recovered had two negative PCRs, clearance, or symptom resolution. The sample comes from a study of blood T cell repertoires in COVID-19. About the research overall: Donors in the United States, Italy and Spain gave samples during acute or convalescent COVID-19. PBMCs, B-cell-depleted T cells, or T cells provided the cDNA or gDNA that made up the material.

This CDR3 region has 14 residues. V was trimmed by 6 bases and J by 2 bases, leaving 13 bases between them. Looked up from germline, CDR1 is MNHEY and CDR2 is SVGEGT. Only in-frame clones appear in the TCRdb table, and some are missing; sequencing was by immunoSEQ multiplex PCR. The sample has around 330,000 clones, 80% to 90% seen once. The TCR comes from a woman aged 18-35 years who had recovered from COVID-19. The chain combines TRBV6-2 or TRBV6-3 with TRBJ1-2; D remains unclear. The sample comprised PBMCs or T cells enriched from blood (not recorded which). The DNA for the CDR3 is TGTGCCAGCAGCCCCGGACGGGAAAACTATGGCTACACCTTC. Amino acid sequence: CASSPGRENYGYTF.